This T cell receptor (beta chain) comes out of a study of OX40 agonist ivuxolimab in advanced cancers. Turning to the study itself: Hepatocellular carcinoma, melanoma, renal cell or head and neck cancer affected the dose-escalation patients. One patient with hepatocellular carcinoma and two with cutaneous melanoma, three in all, had partial responses.

Sequencing was performed with immunoSEQ multiplex PCR; in TCRdb, only in-frame clones are kept and a portion is missing. The table has approximately 21,000 clones, about four fifths seen once. Sequenced here: CD4+ or CD8+ T cells sorted from blood, sampled in a trial of the OX40 agonist ivuxolimab. This TCR was sampled from an adult with an advanced solid tumor such as melanoma, head and neck, liver or kidney cancer.

CDR3 sequence (DNA): TGTGCCAGCAGCCAGGCAGGGATAAACATTCAGTACTTC. It is translated as CASSQAGINIQYF. The V call is TRBV13, the J call TRBJ2-4; possibly TRBD1 for D (5 bases). This CDR3 is 13 amino acids long. Germline V lookup: CDR1 PRHDT, CDR2 FYEKMQ (reference sequence). Trimming pared 5 bases from V and 6 bases from J, leaving 11 bases between.